This TCR beta chain was identified in a study of shared T cell receptors in the human thymus. TCRdb keeps only in-frame clones here, not all; method: immunoSEQ multiplex PCR. Here the sample spans over 350,000 clones, 85% to 95% being singletons. Specimen: thymocytes. The source of this sequence is a human donor.

This CDR3 reads CASSARDRLPYEKLFF. The CDR3 DNA reads TGTGCCAGCAGTGCCCGGGACAGGCTTCCTTATGAAAAACTGTTTTTT. The chain employs TRBV6-1 and TRBJ1-4; TRBD1 agrees at 8 bases. The germline gives CDR1 MNHNS, CDR2 SASEGT. The CDR3 consists of 16 residues. V lost 4 bases and J lost 6; bases outside the gene matches: 10.